This TCR beta chain was sequenced for a study of blood T cell repertoires in COVID-19. At the level of the study: COVID-19 samples from acute and convalescent phases originated in the United States, Italy and Spain. Nucleic acid was either cDNA or gDNA, and it came from T cells, B-cell-depleted T cells, or PBMCs.

This clone was recorded once. CDR3 length equals 19 residues. Germline CDR1 MGHRA, CDR2 YSYEKL. The trim removed 1 base at V and 1 base at J, leaving 6 bases unmatched. Only in-frame clones appear in the TCRdb table, and some are missing; sequencing was by immunoSEQ multiplex PCR. In the table there are around 92,000 clones, nearly 85% of which are singletons. The TCR was taken from a woman aged 80 or over with acute or convalescent COVID-19. The sample taken for sequencing was peripheral blood. The V gene is TRBV4-1, the J gene TRBJ2-6; 11 bases map to TRBD1. CDR3 DNA: TGCGCCAGCAGCCAAGGTGGACAGGGGGCCCAGTCTGGGGCCAACGTCCTGACTTTC. Protein sequence: CASSQGGQGAQSGANVLTF.